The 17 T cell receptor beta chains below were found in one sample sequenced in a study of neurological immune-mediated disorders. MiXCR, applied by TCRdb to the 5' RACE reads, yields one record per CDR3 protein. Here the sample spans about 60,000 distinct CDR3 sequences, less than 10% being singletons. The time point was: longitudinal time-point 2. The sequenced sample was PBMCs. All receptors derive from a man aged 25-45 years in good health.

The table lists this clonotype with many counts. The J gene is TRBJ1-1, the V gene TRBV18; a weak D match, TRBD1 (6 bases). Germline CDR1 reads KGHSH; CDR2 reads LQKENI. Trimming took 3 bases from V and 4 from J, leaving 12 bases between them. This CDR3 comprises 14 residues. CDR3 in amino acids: CASSPLRDTTEAFF. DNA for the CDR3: TGTGCCAGCTCACCGTTAAGGGACACCACTGAAGCTTTCTTT. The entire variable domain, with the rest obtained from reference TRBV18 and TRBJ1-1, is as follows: NAGVMQNPRHLVRRRGQEARLRCSPMKGHSHVYWYRQLPEEGLKFMVYLQKENIIDESGMPKERFSAEFPKEGPSILRIQQVVRGDSAAYFCASSPLRDTTEAFFGQGTRLTVV.

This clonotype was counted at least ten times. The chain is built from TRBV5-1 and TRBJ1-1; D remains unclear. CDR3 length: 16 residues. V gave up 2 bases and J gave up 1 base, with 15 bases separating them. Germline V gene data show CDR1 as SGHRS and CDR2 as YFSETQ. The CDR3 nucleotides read TGCGCCAGCAGCTTAAGCCTCGAGGGTTCGAACACTGAAGCTTTCTTT. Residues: CASSLSLEGSNTEAFF. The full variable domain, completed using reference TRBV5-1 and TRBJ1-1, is KAGVTQTPRYLIKTRGQQVTLSCSPISGHRSVSWYQQTPGQGLQFLFEYFSETQRNKGNFPGRFSGRQFSNSRSEMNVSTLELGDSALYLCASSLSLEGSNTEAFFGQGTRLTVV.

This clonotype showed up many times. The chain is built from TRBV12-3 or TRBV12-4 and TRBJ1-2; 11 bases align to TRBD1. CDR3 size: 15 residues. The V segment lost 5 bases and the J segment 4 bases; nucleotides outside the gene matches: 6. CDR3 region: CASSAPGQGGYGYTF. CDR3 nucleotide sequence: TGTGCCAGCAGTGCTCCGGGACAGGGGGGCTATGGCTACACCTTC.

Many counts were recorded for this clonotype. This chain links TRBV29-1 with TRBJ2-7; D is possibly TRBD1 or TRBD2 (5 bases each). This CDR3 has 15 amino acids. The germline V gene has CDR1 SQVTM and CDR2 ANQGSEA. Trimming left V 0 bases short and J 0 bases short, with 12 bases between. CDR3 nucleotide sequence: TGCAGCGTTGAAGACTCAATCGGGACCTCCTACGAGCAGTACTTC. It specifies CSVEDSIGTSYEQYF.

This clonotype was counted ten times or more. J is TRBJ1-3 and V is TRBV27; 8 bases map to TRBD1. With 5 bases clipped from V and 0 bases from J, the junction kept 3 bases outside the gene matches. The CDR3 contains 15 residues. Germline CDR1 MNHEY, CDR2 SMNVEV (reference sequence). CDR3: CASSPTGGSGNTIYF. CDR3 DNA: TGTGCCAGCAGTCCAACAGGGGGCTCTGGAAACACCATATATTTT.

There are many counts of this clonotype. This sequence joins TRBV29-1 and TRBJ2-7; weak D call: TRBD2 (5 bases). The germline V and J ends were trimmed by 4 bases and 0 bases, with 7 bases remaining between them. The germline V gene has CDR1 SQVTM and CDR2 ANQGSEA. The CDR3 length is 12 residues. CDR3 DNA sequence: TGCAGCGTTGGGAGGAGCTCCTACGAGCAGTACTTC. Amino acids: CSVGRSSYEQYF.

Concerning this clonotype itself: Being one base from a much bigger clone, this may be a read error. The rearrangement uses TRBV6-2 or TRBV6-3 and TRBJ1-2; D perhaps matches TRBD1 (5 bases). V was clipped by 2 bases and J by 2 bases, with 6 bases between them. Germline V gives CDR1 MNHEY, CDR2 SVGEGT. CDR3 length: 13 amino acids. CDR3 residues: CASSYRQNYGYTF. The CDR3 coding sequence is TGTGCCAGCAGTTACAGACAGAACTATGGCTACACCTTC.

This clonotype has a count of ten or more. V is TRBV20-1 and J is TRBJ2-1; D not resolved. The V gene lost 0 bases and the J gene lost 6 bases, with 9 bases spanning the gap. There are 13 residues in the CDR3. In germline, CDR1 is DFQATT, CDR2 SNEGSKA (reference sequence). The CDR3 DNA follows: TGCAGTGCTAGAGACCTGGACCCCAATGAGCAGTTCTTC. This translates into CSARDLDPNEQFF.

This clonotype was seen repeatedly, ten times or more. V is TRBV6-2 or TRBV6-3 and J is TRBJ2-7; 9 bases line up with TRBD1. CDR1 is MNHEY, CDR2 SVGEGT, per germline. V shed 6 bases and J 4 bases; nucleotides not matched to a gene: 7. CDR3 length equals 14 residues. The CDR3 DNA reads TGTGCCAGCAGCCCGGACAGGGGTCTTTACGAGCAGTACTTC. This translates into CASSPDRGLYEQYF.

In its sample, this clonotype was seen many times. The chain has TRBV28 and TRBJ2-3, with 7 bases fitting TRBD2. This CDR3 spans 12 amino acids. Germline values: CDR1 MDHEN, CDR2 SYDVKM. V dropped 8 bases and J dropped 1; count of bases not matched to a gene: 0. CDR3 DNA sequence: TGTGCCAGCGGGGGGGGCACAGATACGCAGTATTTT. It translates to CASGGGTDTQYF.

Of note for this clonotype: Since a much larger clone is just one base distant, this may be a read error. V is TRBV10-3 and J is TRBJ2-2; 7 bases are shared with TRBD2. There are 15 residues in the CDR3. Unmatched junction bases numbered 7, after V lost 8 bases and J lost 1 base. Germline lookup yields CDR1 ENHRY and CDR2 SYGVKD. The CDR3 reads CAIGGPSGNTGELFF. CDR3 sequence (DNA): TGTGCCATCGGGGGTCCTAGCGGGAACACCGGGGAGCTGTTTTTT.

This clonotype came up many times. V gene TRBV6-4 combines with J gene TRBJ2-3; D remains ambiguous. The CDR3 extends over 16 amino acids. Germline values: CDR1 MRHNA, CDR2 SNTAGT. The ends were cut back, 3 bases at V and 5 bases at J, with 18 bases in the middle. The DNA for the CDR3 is TGTGCCAGCAGTGAAATACCCGGGTCCAAAGGAGATACGCAGTATTTT. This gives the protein CASSEIPGSKGDTQYF.

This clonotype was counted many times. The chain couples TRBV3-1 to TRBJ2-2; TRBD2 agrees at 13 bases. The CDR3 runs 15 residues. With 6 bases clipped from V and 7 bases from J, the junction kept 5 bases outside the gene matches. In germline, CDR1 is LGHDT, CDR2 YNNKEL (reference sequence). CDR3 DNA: TGTGCCAGCAGACTAGCGGGAGGGCCCCTCGGGGAGCTGTTTTTT. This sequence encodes CASRLAGGPLGELFF.

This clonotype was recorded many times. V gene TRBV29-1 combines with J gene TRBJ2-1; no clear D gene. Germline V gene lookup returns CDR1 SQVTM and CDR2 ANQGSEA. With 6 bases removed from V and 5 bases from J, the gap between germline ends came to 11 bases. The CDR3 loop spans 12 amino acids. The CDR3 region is CSVPTLNNEQFF. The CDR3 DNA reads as TGCAGCGTCCCTACCCTTAACAATGAGCAGTTCTTC.

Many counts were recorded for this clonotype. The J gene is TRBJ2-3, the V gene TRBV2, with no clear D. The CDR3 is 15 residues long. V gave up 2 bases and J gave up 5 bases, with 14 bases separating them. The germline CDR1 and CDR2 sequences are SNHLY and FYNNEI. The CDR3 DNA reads TGTGCCAGCAGTGAAAACGTCGGCTACGGAGATACGCAGTATTTT. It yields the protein CASSENVGYGDTQYF.

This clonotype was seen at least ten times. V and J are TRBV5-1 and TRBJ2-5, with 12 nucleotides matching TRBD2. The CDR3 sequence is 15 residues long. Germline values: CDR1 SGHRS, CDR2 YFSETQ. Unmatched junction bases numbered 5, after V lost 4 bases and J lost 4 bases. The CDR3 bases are TGCGCCAGCAGCCCTGGACTAGCGGGACTAGAGACCCAGTACTTC. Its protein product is CASSPGLAGLETQYF.

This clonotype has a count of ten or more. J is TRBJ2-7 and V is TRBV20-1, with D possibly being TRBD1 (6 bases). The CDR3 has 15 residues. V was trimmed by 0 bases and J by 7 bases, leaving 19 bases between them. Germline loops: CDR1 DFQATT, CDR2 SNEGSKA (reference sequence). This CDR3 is CSARDSRDTSWEQYF. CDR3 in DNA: TGCAGTGCTAGAGATTCCCGGGACACCTCTTGGGAGCAGTACTTC.